A single sample gave rise to the 4 T cell receptor beta chains below, sequenced in a study of blood T cells in healthy people across ages (dated by TCRdb to about 2015). The library was produced with 5' RACE. Sequencing instrument: Illumina HiSeq 2500. A second PCR of roughly 7 to 12 cycles was run with a J-beta primer mix and a sample-barcoded 5' primer. Through fastp at Q25 and MiXCR, TCRdb rebuilt clones from the public reads, retaining in-frame beta chains. Each entry merges the rows of one CDR3 protein and shows their most common DNA and genes. In this sample the table shows hundreds of thousands of distinct CDR3 sequences, about 32% of which occur a single time. Less than 20% of the sample belongs to the ten largest clones. Sequenced material: blood. The origin of the receptors is a woman older than 75 in good health. Donor details come from another sample of the same person, matched by shared clones.

A note on this clonotype: A single base separates this from a much larger clone, so it may be a read error. The CDR3 loop reads CASSSRGHSSCNEQYF. In nucleotides, the CDR3 is TGTGCCAGCAGTTCAAGGGGACACAGTTCCTGCAATGAGCAGTACTTC. This chain connects TRBV12-3 or TRBV12-4 to TRBJ2-5; D is perhaps TRBD1 (6 bases). Deletions cut 4 bases from V and 11 bases from J, with 26 bases between. The CDR3 has 16 residues.

The chain is built from TRBV4-1 and TRBJ2-7, with TRBD1 identical over 8 bases. V lost 3 bases to trimming and J lost 3 bases; unmatched junction nucleotides: 4. In germline, CDR1 is MGHRA, CDR2 YSYEKL. The CDR3 contains 14 residues. The CDR3 DNA reads as TGCGCCAGCAGCCATCCAGGGGGCGTCTACGAGCAGTACTTC. This translates into CASSHPGGVYEQYF.

The J gene is TRBJ2-1, the V gene TRBV9, with 11 bases identical to TRBD2. Per germline, CDR1 SGDLS and CDR2 YYNGEE. The CDR3 has 16 residues. After removal of 4 bases from V and 5 bases from J, the junction contained 8 bases not matched to a gene. CDR3 coding DNA: TGTGCCAGCAGCCCCTACCGACTAGCGGGGAACAATGAGCAGTTCTTC. It translates to CASSPYRLAGNNEQFF.

Comments on this clonotype: Just one base apart from a much larger clone, this may be a read error. The genes are TRBV5-1 and TRBJ2-2; D gene uncertain. The CDR3 is 15 amino acids. The germline V gene has CDR1 SGHRS and CDR2 YFSETQ. Trimming removed 4 bases from V and 4 bases from J, with 14 bases in between. This CDR3 reads CASSLLRTATGELFF. CDR3 sequence (DNA): TGCGCCAGCAGCCTACTCAGGACGGCCACCGGGGAGCTGTTTTTT.